Below are 19 T cell receptor beta chains sequenced from a single sample in a study of CD8+ T cells in alopecia areata. Treatment meaning: oral pan-JAK inhibitor, 5-10 mg twice daily. Investigators isolated RNA and reverse transcribed it into cDNA to act as the sequencing template. The protocol was immunoSEQ multiplex PCR, while the TCRdb copy is restricted to in-frame clones and leaves out a portion. The sample carries some 170,000 clones, 50% to 75% recorded once. The sample in question was CD4+ T cells sorted from blood, obtained at approximately week 60, from a patient treated with tofacitinib. The receptors were sampled from a human donor with alopecia areata.

V is TRBV30 and J is TRBJ2-2; tentatively, D is TRBD1 or TRBD2 (5 bases each). The length of the CDR3 is 13 residues. Trimming stripped 2 bases from V and 4 bases from J, with 8 bases between. CDR1 is GTSNPN and CDR2 is SVGIG in the germline V gene (reference sequence). In DNA, the CDR3 is TGTGCCTGGAGTCTGGGACGCACCGGGGAGCTGTTTTTT. Translating gives CAWSLGRTGELFF.

J is TRBJ2-1 and V is TRBV2; D is possibly TRBD1 or TRBD2 (5 bases each). This CDR3 region has 14 residues. The ends were cut back, 2 bases at V and 8 bases at J, with 13 bases in the middle. Germline CDR1 reads SNHLY; CDR2 reads FYNNEI. The CDR3 sequence is CASSESGPWDEQFF. Here the CDR3 DNA reads TGTGCCAGCAGTGAATCGGGGCCTTGGGATGAGCAGTTCTTC.

This clone appeared a few times. V usage is TRBV13 and J usage is TRBJ1-3; the D is unclear. The V gene lost 4 bases and the J gene lost 4 bases, with 14 bases spanning the gap. Germline CDR1 and CDR2: PRHDT and FYEKMQ (reference sequence). The CDR3 contains 15 residues. CDR3 nucleotide sequence: TGTGCCAGCAGCTCCTCCCGGTCCGGAGGAAACACCATATATTTT. Residues: CASSSSRSGGNTIYF.

This clone was counted only a few times. The chain joins TRBV10-3 to TRBJ2-1, with D unclear. CDR3 length: 11 residues. Per germline, CDR1 ENHRY and CDR2 SYGVKD. V lost 5 bases to trimming and J lost 5 bases, with 4 bases between them. CDR3 sequence: CAISMDNEQFF. The CDR3 DNA reads as TGTGCCATCAGTATGGACAATGAGCAGTTCTTC.

The chain couples TRBV5-1 to TRBJ2-1, with 7 bases aligning to TRBD1. Germline V gene data show CDR1 as SGHRS and CDR2 as YFSETQ. The CDR3 covers 13 residues. Unmatched junction bases numbered 4, after V lost 2 bases and J lost 8 bases. Written as DNA, the CDR3 is TGCGCCAGCAGCTTAGGCGACAGGGATGAGCAGTTCTTC. It yields the protein CASSLGDRDEQFF. Based on the CDR3 plus reference TRBV5-1 and TRBJ2-1, the full variable domain is KAGVTQTPRYLIKTRGQQVTLSCSPISGHRSVSWYQQTPGQGLQFLFEYFSETQRNKGNFPGRFSGRQFSNSRSEMNVSTLELGDSALYLCASSLGDRDEQFFGPGTRLTVL.

The chain uses TRBV2 and TRBJ2-5; D remains unclear. The germline V gene has CDR1 SNHLY and CDR2 FYNNEI. This CDR3 has 11 amino acids. Trimming cost V 8 bases and J 1 base, with 5 bases left between them. The CDR3 here is CASGRQETQYF. The CDR3 DNA reads as TGTGCCAGCGGACGCCAAGAGACCCAGTACTTC. The variable domain in full, with the rest retrieved from reference TRBV2 and TRBJ2-5, is EPEVTQTPSHQVTQMGQEVILRCVPISNHLYFYWYRQILGQKVEFLVSFYNNEISEKSEIFDDQFSVERPDGSNFTLKIRSTKLEDSAMYFCASGRQETQYFGPGTRLLVL.

The V and J genes are TRBV4-1 and TRBJ2-3; D is unclear. V was cut by 4 bases and J by 1 base, with 6 bases left in between. CDR1 and CDR2 from the germline V gene are MGHRA and YSYEKL. CDR3 length: 13 residues. The CDR3 loop reads CASSPAGTDTQYF. The CDR3, as DNA: TGCGCCAGCAGCCCCGCCGGCACAGATACGCAGTATTTT.

This clone was observed a handful of times. This chain connects TRBV30 to TRBJ2-3, with D possibly matching TRBD2 (5 bases). The CDR3 totals 15 residues. V lost 0 bases and J lost 4, with 14 bases in between. Germline V gives CDR1 GTSNPN, CDR2 SVGIG (reference sequence). CDR3 in amino acids: CAWSVIPSGSDTQYF. The CDR3 DNA follows: TGTGCCTGGAGTGTAATTCCCTCGGGGTCAGATACGCAGTATTTT.

This clone occurred a few times. This chain uses TRBV7-9 with TRBJ2-5; D is perhaps TRBD1 or TRBD2 (5 bases each). V gave up 3 bases and J gave up 1 base, with 12 bases separating them. This CDR3 region has 15 residues. Germline CDR1 is SEHNR and CDR2 is FQNEAQ (reference sequence). CDR3 sequence: CASSFVGTSQETQYF. The DNA of the CDR3 is TGTGCCAGCAGCTTTGTCGGGACCAGCCAAGAGACCCAGTACTTC.

This rearrangement joins TRBV19 to TRBJ2-5; 7 bases map to TRBD1. The V gene end was trimmed by 4 bases and the J gene end by 4 bases; junction bases not matched to a gene: 6. The germline V gene encodes CDR1 LNHDA and CDR2 SQIVND (reference sequence). This CDR3 region has 14 residues. The CDR3: CASSTTGSRETQYF. CDR3 coding DNA: TGTGCCAGTAGTACGACAGGGTCCAGAGAGACCCAGTACTTC.

The rearrangement links TRBV4-1 to TRBJ2-2; D is possibly TRBD1 or TRBD2 (5 bases each). CDR1 MGHRA and CDR2 YSYEKL come from the germline V gene. Trimming took off 2 bases at V and 1 base at J, with 11 bases between the two ends. This CDR3 is 16 amino acids long. The CDR3 bases are TGCGCCAGCAGCCAACCGGGACGGAGGAACACCGGGGAGCTGTTTTTT. Encoded protein: CASSQPGRRNTGELFF.

V and J are TRBV30 and TRBJ1-1, with D perhaps matching TRBD1 (5 bases). The germline CDR1 and CDR2 sequences are GTSNPN and SVGIG (reference sequence). This CDR3 contains 16 residues. Trimming left V 2 bases short and J 1 base short, with 17 bases between. The chain's CDR3 is CAWSLLDSRPNTEAFF. CDR3 nucleotide sequence: TGTGCCTGGAGTCTCCTCGACAGCCGGCCGAACACTGAAGCTTTCTTT.

CDR3 loop: CASSQARSGGVADTQYF. CDR3 coding DNA: TGTGCCAGCAGCCAAGCCCGTAGCGGGGGGGTGGCAGATACGCAGTATTTT. The chain couples TRBV4-2 to TRBJ2-3, with 11 positions matching TRBD2. The CDR3 has 17 amino acids. Germline assignment: CDR1 LGHNA and CDR2 YNFKEQ. The V and J ends lost 1 base and 4 bases, in that order; junction bases with no gene match: 7.

This clone was seen a handful of times. The rearrangement links TRBV6-5 to TRBJ2-7; 7 nucleotides line up with TRBD1. There are 14 residues in the CDR3. V gave up 8 bases and J gave up 3 bases; unmatched junction bases: 10. Germline V gene data show CDR1 as MNHEY and CDR2 as SVGAGI. The chain's CDR3 is CASVYRGTGYEQYF. CDR3 coding DNA: TGTGCCAGCGTATACAGGGGAACAGGCTACGAGCAGTACTTC.

The CDR3 region is CAISEGADTQYF. For the CDR3, the DNA is TGTGCCATCAGTGAAGGGGCAGATACGCAGTATTTT. V gene TRBV10-3 combines with J gene TRBJ2-3, with D possibly TRBD1 on 5 matching bases. Germline V lookup: CDR1 ENHRY, CDR2 SYGVKD. V was shortened by 3 bases and J by 4 bases, with 5 bases between the two germline ends. There are 12 residues in the CDR3.

This chain joins TRBV29-1 and TRBJ2-3, with D uncertain. The CDR3 runs 11 residues. V was shortened by 4 bases and J by 4 bases, with 6 bases between the two germline ends. Germline V gives CDR1 SQVTM, CDR2 ANQGSEA. CDR3 coding DNA: TGCAGCGTTGGCGAGGCAGATACGCAGTATTTT. Translating it yields CSVGEADTQYF.

The rearrangement joins TRBV30 to TRBJ1-1; D unresolved. V dropped 0 bases and J dropped 0 bases, with 11 bases sitting between them. CDR1 is GTSNPN and CDR2 is SVGIG in the germline V gene (reference sequence). CDR3 length equals 15 residues. The CDR3 nucleotides are TGTGCCTGGAGTGTACGGTCAGGTTTGAACACTGAAGCTTTCTTT. Its protein product is CAWSVRSGLNTEAFF.

The J gene is TRBJ2-5, the V gene TRBV4-1; 7 bases are shared with TRBD2. The CDR3 covers 13 residues. Per the germline V gene, CDR1 is MGHRA and CDR2 is YSYEKL. V shed 2 bases and J 3 bases; nucleotides not matched to a gene: 0. The CDR3 region is CASSQRGEETQYF. DNA for the CDR3: TGCGCCAGCAGCCAACGGGGGGAAGAGACCCAGTACTTC.

The chain joins TRBV29-1 to TRBJ2-3; possibly TRBD1 or TRBD2 for D (5 bases each). With 4 bases removed from V and 6 bases from J, the gap between germline ends came to 14 bases. Germline CDR1 SQVTM, CDR2 ANQGSEA. The CDR3 has 13 residues. Written as DNA, the CDR3 is TGCAGCGTTGCGGGACGGGACGTTGATACGCAGTATTTT. Its translation is CSVAGRDVDTQYF.